This entry describes one TCR beta chain. These data are taken from a study of cytomegalovirus exposure and HLA in healthy donors. CDR1 is MRHNA, CDR2 SNTAGT, per germline. With 11 bases clipped from V and 2 bases from J, the junction kept 28 bases outside the gene matches. CDR3 size: 20 residues. Researchers ran the PCR with 60 Vbeta and 13 Jbeta primers. How the authors handled the data: A later analysis tallied approximately 87 million unique TCR beta chains, roughly 11 million of them shared. Assay used: immunoSEQ multiplex PCR; TCRdb lists only in-frame clones, some missing. Clone size and the V and J calls come from that table; the DNA yielded D and trimming. Here the sample spans 150,000 or so clones, more than 65% being singletons.

This TCR came from a man aged 50 to 60 in good health and CMV-seropositive. The V call is TRBV6-4, the J call TRBJ2-3, with TRBD2 matching over 7 bases. Input material: PBMCs. The CDR3 nucleotides are TGTGCCCTAGTACCAGCAGTGAAACCTTCAAAGCGGGGCTACACAGATACGCAGTATTTT. Amino acids: CALVPAVKPSKRGYTDTQYF.